This TCR beta chain was sequenced for a study of spatial heterogeneity in lung cancer. The wider study: There were, on average, more than 9.5 raw-read appearances for each unique TCR and UMI combination. Study-wide points: Expanded intratumoral alpha and beta TCR counts tracked tumor mutation counts.

A unique molecular identifier was attached to every TCR cDNA molecule. TCRdb reprocessed the 5' RACE reads with MiXCR, giving one entry per CDR3 protein. The table includes 16,000 or so distinct CDR3 sequences, 5.8% detected once. Documented time point: sample taken at primary tumor resection. Whole RNA came from tumor, nontumor lung or frozen PBMC and was sequenced without being sorted. This clonotype showed up many times. The antigen is undetermined. The library was designed around alpha chains, so this beta chain is a stray read whose abundance carries little weight. Trimming removed 2 bases at V and 8 bases at J, with 40 bases between. The CDR3 consists of 23 residues. CDR1 MNHNS and CDR2 SASEGT come from the germline V gene.

The chain carries TRBV6-1 and TRBJ2-1, with D perhaps matching TRBD2 (7 bases). The clonotype originates from a female donor with early-stage non-small cell lung cancer. Specimen: lung tumor tissue, collected at surgery. The CDR3 DNA is TGTGCCAGCAGTGAAAAGGGGACATGGGAGACTAGCCGCGCCTACTCCTACAGCGATGAGCAGTTCTTC. It codes for CASSEKGTWETSRAYSYSDEQFF.